This T cell receptor beta chain was sequenced in a study of T-cell memory formation after mild COVID-19. Study-level information: In these data, TCR clusters were largely donor specific.

Study-level findings and limits: Pre-infection memory carried some responding clones, suggesting that cross-reactive memory joined.

The authors produced TCR alpha and TCR beta cDNA libraries with sample barcodes and UMIs by 5'RACE using constant-segment primers. A single record per CDR3 protein comes from TCRdb applying MiXCR to the 5' RACE reads. The sample carries roughly 130,000 distinct CDR3 sequences, roughly 6% recorded once. This clonotype was observed a handful of times. Its antigen is still unknown. Trimming pared 6 bases from V and 1 base from J, leaving 10 bases between. The CDR3 length is 15 residues. This TCR was recovered from an adult woman who had mild COVID-19 (a few samples of this study predate the infection). Cell type and time point are not known. V usage is TRBV12-3 or TRBV12-4 and J usage is TRBJ2-6, with a possible D match to TRBD1 (5 bases). Sequencing was carried out using PBMCs or a T cell subset sorted from them (not recorded which). The CDR3 nucleotides read TGTGCCAGCAGGACCGGACATTCTGGGGCCAACGTCCTGACTTTC. Translating gives CASRTGHSGANVLTF.